The clone carrying this T cell receptor beta chain appeared a few times. Its antigen is as yet unknown. Constant-segment primers served in 5'RACE that generated TCR alpha and TCR beta cDNA libraries bearing sample barcodes and UMIs. Via MiXCR, TCRdb re-called the 5' RACE reads, giving one row per CDR3 protein. The data show 530,000 or so distinct CDR3 sequences, roughly a sixth seen once. This CDR3 has 14 amino acids. From germline, CDR1 is DFQATT and CDR2 SNEGSKA (reference sequence). V gave up 0 bases and J gave up 8 bases; unmatched junction bases: 8. This entry comes from a study of T-cell memory formation after mild COVID-19. Study background: There were largely donor-specific TCR clusters.

General observations from the study: The authors did not confirm SARS-CoV-2 specificity of second-wave clones peaking day 37.

The sample was PBMCs or a T cell subset sorted from them (not recorded which). The source of this sequence is an adult woman who had mild COVID-19 (a few samples of this study predate the infection). Cell type and time point are not known. The chain has TRBV20-1 and TRBJ2-7; 9 bases agree with TRBD2. CDR3 bases: TGCAGTGCTAGAGATCTAGCTAGCGGGAAAAAGCAGTACTTC. Protein: CSARDLASGKKQYF.